The 27 T cell receptor beta chains reported below all come from one sample, sequenced in a study of spatial heterogeneity in lung cancer. Regarding time point: sample taken at primary tumor resection. Without sorting, whole RNA was sequenced from tumor, nontumor lung or frozen PBMC. Using its own MiXCR run on the 5' RACE reads, TCRdb lists one record per CDR3 protein. The table includes some 8,600 distinct CDR3 sequences, about 4.6% detected once. The sequenced sample was PBMCs, obtained at surgery. The source is a male donor with early-stage non-small cell lung cancer.

Ten or more counts support this clonotype. This beta chain is off target for a library built for alpha chains, so its abundance means little. This chain uses TRBV9 with TRBJ1-1; D unresolved. Trimming left V 0 bases short and J 2 bases short, with 11 bases between. There are 15 residues in the CDR3. CDR1 SGDLS and CDR2 YYNGEE come from the germline V gene. CDR3 coding DNA: TGTGCCAGCAGCGTAGCTTCGTGGGGTAACACTGAAGCTTTCTTT. This encodes CASSVASWGNTEAFF.

This clonotype was counted a few times. Little can be read into the size of this beta chain, an off-target read in a library designed for alpha chains. The chain has TRBV5-5 and TRBJ1-1; 8 bases agree with TRBD1. The germline gives CDR1 SGHKS, CDR2 YYEKEE (reference sequence). CDR3 length: 14 residues. The J segment lost 5 bases and the V segment lost 1 base, leaving 4 bases of the junction unmatched. DNA of the CDR3: TGTGCCAGCAGCTTGCAGGGGGCAGAGACTGAAGCTTTCTTT. Translating gives CASSLQGAETEAFF. The full variable domain, rest sourced from reference TRBV5-5 and TRBJ1-1, is DAGVTQSPTHLIKTRGQQVTLRCSPISGHKSVSWYQQVLGQGPQFIFQYYEKEERGRGNFPDRFSARQFPNYSSELNVNALLLGDSALYLCASSLQGAETEAFFGQGTRLTVV.

Many counts were recorded for this clonotype. Since it is a stray read in a library aimed at alpha chains, this beta chain has a size that is not meaningful. The gene calls are TRBV6-5 and TRBJ2-5; D is tentatively TRBD1 or TRBD2 (5 bases each). The V gene's germline CDR1 is MNHEY and CDR2 SVGAGI. V gave up 4 bases and J gave up 5 bases, with 14 bases separating them. The CDR3 contains 14 residues. CDR3 region: CASSSTRGVETQYF. As DNA, the CDR3 is TGTGCCAGCAGTTCTACAAGGGGAGTGGAGACCCAGTACTTC.

In its sample, this clonotype ranks as medium-sized. This beta chain is a stray sequence in a library constructed for alpha chains; its clone size is not meaningful. The CDR3 reads CASGFGQGAGTQYF. The CDR3 nucleotides read TGTGCTAGTGGTTTTGGACAGGGGGCAGGTACGCAGTATTTT. The V and J genes are TRBV12-5 and TRBJ2-3; TRBD1 agrees at 11 bases. This CDR3 region has 14 residues. Germline V gene data show CDR1 as LGHNT and CDR2 as FRNRAP. With 3 bases clipped from V and 8 bases from J, the junction kept 4 bases outside the gene matches. Full variable domain (missing parts from reference TRBV12-5 and TRBJ2-3): DARVTQTPRHKVTEMGQEVTMRCQPILGHNTVFWYRQTMMQGLELLAYFRNRAPLDDSGMPKDRFSAEMPDATLATLKIQPSEPRDSAVYFCASGFGQGAGTQYFGPGTRLTVL.

By its share, this clonotype is medium-sized. This beta chain is an unintended read in a library built for alpha chains; its size means little. The chain combines TRBV5-6 with TRBJ1-1; 7 bases match TRBD1. This CDR3 has 13 residues. CDR1 is SGHDT and CDR2 is YYEEEE in the germline V gene. Trimming at V came to 0 bases and at J to 8 bases, leaving 4 bases not matched to a gene. The CDR3 loop reads CASSLVDREEAFF. The CDR3 bases are TGTGCCAGCAGCTTGGTCGACAGGGAGGAAGCTTTCTTT.

By its share, this clonotype is medium-sized. Since the library was made to target alpha chains, this beta chain is a stray read and its abundance is not meaningful. The chain is built from TRBV10-3 and TRBJ2-5, with 8 nucleotides matching TRBD2. This CDR3 spans 17 amino acids. The V gene's germline CDR1 is ENHRY and CDR2 SYGVKD. Germline trimming cut 6 bases from V and 4 bases from J; bases unmatched to any gene: 16. CDR3 amino acids: CAISPRDSGALGETQYF. Here the CDR3 DNA reads TGTGCCATCAGCCCTCGAGATAGCGGGGCCCTTGGAGAGACCCAGTACTTC.

By sample share, this clonotype is medium-sized. The size of this beta chain means little, since it is a stray read in a library made for alpha chains. This chain links TRBV7-2 with TRBJ2-4, with unresolved D. The CDR3 extends over 15 amino acids. Germline CDR1 reads SGHTA; CDR2 reads FQGNSA. V was shortened by 2 bases and J by 0 bases, with 8 bases between the two germline ends. CDR3 region: CASSLSALAKNIQYF. CDR3 DNA sequence: TGTGCCAGCAGCTTATCGGCCCTAGCCAAAAACATTCAGTACTTC.

This clonotype occurred a few times. This beta chain is a stray sequence in a library constructed for alpha chains; its clone size is not meaningful. The rearrangement joins TRBV2 to TRBJ2-1; D gene ambiguous. The CDR3 sequence is 15 residues long. Trimming pared 2 bases from V and 5 bases from J, leaving 13 bases between. Germline V lookup: CDR1 SNHLY, CDR2 FYNNEI. CDR3 in amino acids: CASSEQQIQDNEQFF. The CDR3 DNA follows: TGTGCCAGCAGTGAACAACAAATTCAAGACAATGAGCAGTTCTTC.

In this sample, this clonotype turned up many times. As an off-target read in a library built for alpha chains, this beta chain has a frequency of little significance. The chain couples TRBV28 to TRBJ1-5; no firm D call. Germline loops: CDR1 MDHEN, CDR2 SYDVKM. CDR3 length: 14 amino acids. With 6 bases removed from V and 3 bases from J, the gap between germline ends came to 12 bases. The CDR3 DNA is TGTGCCAGCAGCACCACAGCGTACAATCAGCCCCAGCATTTT. This gives the protein CASSTTAYNQPQHF.

This clonotype was counted many times. This beta chain is off target for a library built for alpha chains, so its abundance means little. The chain links TRBV7-6 to TRBJ1-5; D is unclear. CDR3 length: 14 residues. The V and J ends lost 2 bases and 2 bases respectively, with 7 bases between them. Germline CDR1 is SGHVS and CDR2 is FNYEAQ. The CDR3 here is CASSLQGGNQPQHF. For the CDR3, the DNA is TGTGCCAGCAGCTTACAAGGAGGCAATCAGCCCCAGCATTTT.

This clonotype is medium-sized in the sample. This beta chain is an off-target read within a library intended for alpha chains, so its frequency means little. This chain uses TRBV28 with TRBJ2-5; the D is unclear. The CDR3 length is 12 residues. Germline-derived CDR1 and CDR2 are MDHEN and SYDVKM. V was pared by 4 bases and J by 2 bases, with 5 bases between. The CDR3 DNA is TGTGCCAGCAGTTCAGTTCAAGAGACCCAGTACTTC. Translated, it gives CASSSVQETQYF.

With respect to this clonotype: Little can be read into the size of this beta chain, an off-target read in a library designed for alpha chains. This chain uses TRBV6-6 with TRBJ2-7, with 8 bases aligning to TRBD1. The CDR3 is 16 residues long. The V and J ends lost 4 bases and 3 bases, in that order; junction bases with no gene match: 11. Germline V gives CDR1 MNHNY, CDR2 SVGAGI (reference sequence). CDR3 amino acids: CASSSYMDRVGYEQYF. DNA of the CDR3: TGTGCCAGCAGTTCTTATATGGACAGGGTCGGCTACGAGCAGTACTTC.

This clonotype is labeled medium-sized. The library was built for alpha chains, so this beta chain is an off-target read and its size means little. The chain has TRBV11-2 and TRBJ2-1; D is possibly TRBD2 (6 bases). V shed 2 bases and J shed 3 bases, with 14 bases lying between them. Germline V lookup: CDR1 SGHAT, CDR2 FQNNGV. The CDR3 extends over 16 amino acids. DNA of the CDR3: TGTGCCAGCAGCTTAAAGGGAGGTGGGAGCTACAATGAGCAGTTCTTC. Amino acid sequence: CASSLKGGGSYNEQFF.

The table lists this clonotype with many counts. This beta chain is an off-target read within a library intended for alpha chains, so its frequency means little. The CDR3 here is CASSHSGGETDTQYF. CDR3 in DNA: TGTGCCAGTAGTCATAGCGGGGGAGAGACAGATACGCAGTATTTT. The chain carries TRBV19 and TRBJ2-3; 9 positions agree with TRBD2. Germline CDR1 reads LNHDA; CDR2 reads SQIVND (reference sequence). The CDR3 length is 15 residues. After removal of 5 bases from V and 3 bases from J, the junction contained 6 bases not matched to a gene.

This clonotype is deemed medium-sized. This beta chain appears as a stray read in a library generated for alpha chains; its size is not informative. The CDR3, as DNA: TGTGCCAGCAAGTCAGGCGGAAACACCATATATTTT. Amino acid sequence: CASKSGGNTIYF. The chain uses TRBV6-6 and TRBJ1-3; D ambiguous. The CDR3 loop spans 12 amino acids. Trimming stripped 7 bases from V and 4 bases from J, with 8 bases between. The germline gives CDR1 MNHNY, CDR2 SVGAGI (reference sequence).

With regard to this clonotype: With the library built for alpha chains, this beta chain is off target and its frequency is not meaningful. The chain couples TRBV4-1 to TRBJ2-3; D gene ambiguous. CDR3 length: 14 amino acids. Germline assignment: CDR1 MGHRA and CDR2 YSYEKL. V was pared by 1 base and J by 3 bases, with 8 bases between. CDR3 in amino acids: CASSQGETTDTQYF. The DNA of the CDR3 is TGCGCCAGCAGCCAAGGGGAAACGACAGATACGCAGTATTTT.

Notes on this clonotype: Little can be read into the size of this beta chain, an off-target read in a library designed for alpha chains. The rearrangement joins TRBV7-2 to TRBJ1-1, with a tentative D call TRBD1 (6 bases). The CDR3 loop spans 14 amino acids. Trimming removed 1 base from V and 1 base from J, with 7 bases in between. The germline gives CDR1 SGHTA, CDR2 FQGNSA. The CDR3 DNA sequence: TGTGCCAGCAGCTTAGGACAGGCGAACACTGAAGCTTTCTTT. Encoded protein: CASSLGQANTEAFF.

In its sample, this clonotype was seen many times. This beta chain slipped into a library made for alpha chains as a stray read, so its size is not meaningful. The V and J genes are TRBV5-1 and TRBJ2-5; perhaps TRBD2 as D (5 bases). From germline, CDR1 is SGHRS and CDR2 YFSETQ. The CDR3 runs 14 residues. V lost 1 base and J 5 bases, leaving 12 bases between the germline ends. CDR3: CASSLTPGFETQYF. CDR3 coding DNA: TGCGCCAGCAGCTTGACACCGGGGTTTGAGACCCAGTACTTC. Full variable domain (remainder filled in from reference TRBV5-1 and TRBJ2-5): KAGVTQTPRYLIKTRGQQVTLSCSPISGHRSVSWYQQTPGQGLQFLFEYFSETQRNKGNFPGRFSGRQFSNSRSEMNVSTLELGDSALYLCASSLTPGFETQYFGPGTRLLVL.

This clonotype was observed a few times. The library was designed around alpha chains, so this beta chain is a stray read whose abundance carries little weight. This sequence joins TRBV20-1 and TRBJ2-3; 8 bases are shared with TRBD2. CDR1 and CDR2 from the germline V gene are DFQATT and SNEGSKA (reference sequence). Trimming cost V 1 base and J 3 bases; bases outside gene matches: 9. This CDR3 has 16 residues. As DNA, the CDR3 is TGCAGTGCTAGAGCCAACCTACAGCGGGGGACAGATACGCAGTATTTT. It codes for CSARANLQRGTDTQYF.

This clonotype was observed at least ten times. In a library made to pick up alpha chains, this beta chain is a stray read with a size that means little. The chain is built from TRBV30 and TRBJ1-1; TRBD1 might be the D (5 bases). The germline V gene encodes CDR1 GTSNPN and CDR2 SVGIG (reference sequence). Trimming removed 4 bases from V and 6 bases from J, with 15 bases in between. The CDR3 length is 13 residues. CDR3 sequence (DNA): TGTGCCTGGAATGGTGGCAGGGAGGCTGAAGCTTTCTTT. This encodes CAWNGGREAEAFF. The complete variable domain, with remaining parts taken from reference TRBV30 and TRBJ1-1, reads SQTIHQWPATLVQPVGSPLSLECTVEGTSNPNLYWYRQAAGRGLQLLFYSVGIGQISSEVPQNLSASRPQDRQFILSSKKLLLSDSGFYLCAWNGGREAEAFFGQGTRLTVV.

By share of the sample, this clonotype is medium-sized. Since it is a stray read in a library aimed at alpha chains, this beta chain has a size that is not meaningful. The chain recombines TRBV29-1 with TRBJ2-7, with TRBD1 matching over 7 bases. The V gene's germline CDR1 is SQVTM and CDR2 ANQGSEA. The J segment lost 2 bases and the V segment lost 7 bases, leaving 20 bases of the junction unmatched. CDR3 length: 17 residues. In DNA form, the CDR3 reads TGCAGCGCGTCAGCAGCACAGGGGCCTCCTTCGGCCTACGAGCAGTACGTC. Translated: CSASAAQGPPSAYEQYV.

This clonotype was seen many times. This beta chain is a stray read from a library made for alpha chains; its abundance is not meaningful. The chain links TRBV2 to TRBJ2-3; 8 bases are shared with TRBD2. Germline V gene sequence: CDR1 SNHLY, CDR2 FYNNEI. The junction had 14 bases not matched to a gene; V was cut back by 3 bases and J by 3 bases. The CDR3 runs to 18 residues. CDR3 bases: TGTGCCAGCAGTGAGACGGACTACGGGGGGGCCGGTACAGATACGCAGTATTTT. It codes for CASSETDYGGAGTDTQYF.

In this sample, this clonotype turned up many times. This beta chain is an unintended read in a library built for alpha chains; its size means little. The chain links TRBV27 to TRBJ2-7; no reliable D call. V lost 2 bases and J lost 6, with 17 bases in between. Germline lookup yields CDR1 MNHEY and CDR2 SMNVEV (reference sequence). There are 15 residues in the CDR3. The CDR3 region has the DNA TGTGCCAGCAGTTTAATGAGCACCCGGATGCGCGAGCAGTACTTC. Amino acid sequence: CASSLMSTRMREQYF.

Ten or more counts support this clonotype. The library was prepared for alpha chains; this beta chain is a stray read, so its frequency means little. V is TRBV28 and J is TRBJ2-1; D gene ambiguous. The V gene's germline CDR1 is MDHEN and CDR2 SYDVKM. V gave up 7 bases and J gave up 7 bases, with 17 bases separating them. The CDR3 is 14 amino acids. The CDR3 spells CASIAPLLGNEQFF. DNA of the CDR3: TGTGCCAGCATTGCCCCCCTACTGGGGAATGAGCAGTTCTTC.

This clonotype appeared many times. A library made for alpha chains picked up this beta chain off target, so its size means little. The chain recombines TRBV10-3 with TRBJ2-2; 7 bases line up with TRBD1. Germline CDR1 is ENHRY and CDR2 is SYGVKD. This CDR3 comprises 16 residues. The J segment lost 2 bases and the V segment lost 4 bases, leaving 7 bases of the junction unmatched. The CDR3 region has the DNA TGTGCCATCAGTGTTTCGGGACAGCGCAACACCGGGGAGCTGTTTTTT. As protein: CAISVSGQRNTGELFF.

This clonotype turned up a few times. This beta chain is a stray read from a library made for alpha chains; its abundance is not meaningful. The chain uses TRBV5-5 and TRBJ1-1; TRBD1 matches at 8 bases. The V segment lost 0 bases and the J segment 6 bases; nucleotides outside the gene matches: 7. Germline values: CDR1 SGHKS, CDR2 YYEKEE (reference sequence). The CDR3 loop spans 15 amino acids. CDR3 sequence: CASSLVGRGLAEAFF. CDR3 nucleotide sequence: TGTGCCAGCAGCTTGGTTGGCAGGGGGCTTGCTGAAGCTTTCTTT. The whole variable domain, remainder taken from reference TRBV5-5 and TRBJ1-1, is DAGVTQSPTHLIKTRGQQVTLRCSPISGHKSVSWYQQVLGQGPQFIFQYYEKEERGRGNFPDRFSARQFPNYSSELNVNALLLGDSALYLCASSLVGRGLAEAFFGQGTRLTVV.

This clonotype was found many times. This beta chain slipped into a library made for alpha chains as a stray read, so its size is not meaningful. V usage is TRBV12-3 or TRBV12-4 and J usage is TRBJ2-7, with D hard to call. V lost 6 bases and J lost 3, with 9 bases in between. This CDR3 has 12 amino acids. The CDR3 coding sequence is TGTGCCAGCAGCCTAGTTGACTACGAGCAGTACTTC. Encoded protein: CASSLVDYEQYF.